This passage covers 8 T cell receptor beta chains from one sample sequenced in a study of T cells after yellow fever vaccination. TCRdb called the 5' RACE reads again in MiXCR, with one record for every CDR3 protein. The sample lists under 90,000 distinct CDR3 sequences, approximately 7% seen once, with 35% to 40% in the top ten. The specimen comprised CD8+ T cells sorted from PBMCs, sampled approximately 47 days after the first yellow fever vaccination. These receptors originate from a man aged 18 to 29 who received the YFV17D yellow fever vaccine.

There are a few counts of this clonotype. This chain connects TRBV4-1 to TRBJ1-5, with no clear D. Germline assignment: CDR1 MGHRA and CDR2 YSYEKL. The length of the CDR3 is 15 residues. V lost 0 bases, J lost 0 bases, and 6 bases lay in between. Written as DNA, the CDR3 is TGCGCCAGCAGCCAAGAACAGTATAGCAATCAGCCCCAGCATTTT. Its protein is CASSQEQYSNQPQHF.

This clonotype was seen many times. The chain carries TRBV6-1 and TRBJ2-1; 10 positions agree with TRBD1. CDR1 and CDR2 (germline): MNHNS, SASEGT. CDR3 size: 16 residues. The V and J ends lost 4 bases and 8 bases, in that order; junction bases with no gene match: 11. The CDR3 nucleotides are TGTGCCAGCAGTGGAGACCCGGGACAGGGGAGCGATGAGCAGTTCTTC. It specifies CASSGDPGQGSDEQFF.

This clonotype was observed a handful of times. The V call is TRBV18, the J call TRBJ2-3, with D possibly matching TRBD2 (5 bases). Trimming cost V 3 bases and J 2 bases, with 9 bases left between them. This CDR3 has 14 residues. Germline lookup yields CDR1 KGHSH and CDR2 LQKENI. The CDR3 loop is CASSPVDSTDTQYF. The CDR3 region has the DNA TGTGCCAGCTCACCGGTGGACTCCACAGATACGCAGTATTTT. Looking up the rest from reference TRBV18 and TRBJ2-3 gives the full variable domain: NAGVMQNPRHLVRRRGQEARLRCSPMKGHSHVYWYRQLPEEGLKFMVYLQKENIIDESGMPKERFSAEFPKEGPSILRIQQVVRGDSAAYFCASSPVDSTDTQYFGPGTRLTVL.

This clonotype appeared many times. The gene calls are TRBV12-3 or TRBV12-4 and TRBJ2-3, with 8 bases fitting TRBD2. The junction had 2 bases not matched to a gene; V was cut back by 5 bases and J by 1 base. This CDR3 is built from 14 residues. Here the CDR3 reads CASSDSGGTDTQYF. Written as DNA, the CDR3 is TGTGCCAGCAGTGATAGCGGGGGCACAGATACGCAGTATTTT.

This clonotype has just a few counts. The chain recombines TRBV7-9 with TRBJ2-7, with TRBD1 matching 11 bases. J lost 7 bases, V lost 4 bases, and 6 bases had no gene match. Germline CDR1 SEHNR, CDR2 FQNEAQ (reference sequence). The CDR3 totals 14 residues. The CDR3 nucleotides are TGTGCCAGCAGCTCCTCGGGACAGGGGGTAGAGCAGTACTTC. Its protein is CASSSSGQGVEQYF.

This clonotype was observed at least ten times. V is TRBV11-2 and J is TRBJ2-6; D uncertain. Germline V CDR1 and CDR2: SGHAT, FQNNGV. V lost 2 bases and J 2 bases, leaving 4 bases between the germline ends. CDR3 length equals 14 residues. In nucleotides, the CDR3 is TGTGCCAGCAGCTTACTTACTGGGGCCAACGTCCTGACTTTC. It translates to CASSLLTGANVLTF.

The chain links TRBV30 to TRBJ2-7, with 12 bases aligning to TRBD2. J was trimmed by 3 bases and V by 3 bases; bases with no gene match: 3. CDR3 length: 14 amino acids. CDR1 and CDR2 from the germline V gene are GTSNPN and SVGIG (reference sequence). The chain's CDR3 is CAWRTSGGVYEQYF. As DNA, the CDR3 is TGTGCCTGGAGGACTAGCGGGGGAGTCTACGAGCAGTACTTC.

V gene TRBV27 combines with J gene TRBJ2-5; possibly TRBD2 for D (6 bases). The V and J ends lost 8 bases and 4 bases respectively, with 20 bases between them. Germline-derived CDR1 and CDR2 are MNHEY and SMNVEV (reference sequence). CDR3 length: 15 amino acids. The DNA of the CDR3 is TGTGCCAGCGGACCTGTCGGGCGGAGGGGAGAGACCCAGTACTTC. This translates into CASGPVGRRGETQYF.